This TCR beta chain comes out of a study of cytomegalovirus exposure and HLA in healthy donors. Overall study findings and caveats: Whilst most TCR sequences proved rare, a subset of public TCRs occurred across many donors. Association of a missense DCLRE1C variant with TCR beta V- and J-gene trimming was reported in a later analysis. Cytomegalovirus-associated TCR beta chains were listed, numbering roughly 150. Immune exposure data for these donors was limited to CMV serostatus.

The germline V gene has CDR1 MDHEN and CDR2 SYDVKM. CDR3 length: 14 residues. The germline V and J ends were trimmed by 2 bases and 2 bases, with 10 bases remaining between them. Researchers ran the PCR with 60 Vbeta and 13 Jbeta primers. Libraries were prepared by immunoSEQ multiplex PCR; TCRdb keeps only in-frame clonotypes and omits some of them. Of approximately 190,000 clones in the sample, over 70% were seen once. A note on this clone: Its target is not known.

The V call is TRBV28, the J call TRBJ2-7; a weak D match, TRBD2 (6 bases). The specimen was PBMCs. The origin of this receptor is a man younger than 45 in good health and CMV-seronegative. The CDR3 DNA reads TGTGCCAGCAGTTTAGGCGGGACTCCCTACGAGCAGTACTTC. Encoded protein: CASSLGGTPYEQYF.